These 21 T cell receptor beta chains originate from one sample sequenced in a study of blood T cells in healthy people across ages. PCR was performed a second time for 7 to 11 cycles using a sample-barcoded 5' primer and a J-beta primer mix. TCRdb called the 5' RACE reads again in MiXCR, with one record for every CDR3 protein. Among over 600,000 distinct CDR3 sequences listed, 46% were seen once. Sequencing was done on a sample of blood. These receptor sequences come from a man older than 75 in good health.

The CDR3 sequence: CAWASGIGNEQFF. For the CDR3, the DNA is TGTGCCTGGGCTAGCGGGATCGGCAATGAGCAGTTCTTC. The rearrangement uses TRBV30 and TRBJ2-1; 9 bases are shared with TRBD2. Germline V gives CDR1 GTSNPN, CDR2 SVGIG (reference sequence). V dropped 5 bases and J dropped 6; count of bases not matched to a gene: 5. This CDR3 is built from 13 residues.

The J gene is TRBJ1-2, the V gene TRBV4-3, with unresolved D. The V and J ends lost 1 base and 4 bases respectively, with 10 bases between them. The CDR3 loop spans 14 amino acids. Germline CDR1 and CDR2: LGHNA and YSLEER. For the CDR3, the DNA is TGCGCCAGCAGCCAAGTCCTAGGGCCCTATGGCTACACCTTC. Protein: CASSQVLGPYGYTF.

The chain couples TRBV11-2 to TRBJ2-2; 7 bases line up with TRBD2. This CDR3 spans 16 amino acids. The J segment lost 1 base and the V segment lost 0 bases, leaving 2 bases of the junction unmatched. Germline lookup yields CDR1 SGHAT and CDR2 FQNNGV. The CDR3 protein is CASSLDWGGNTGELFF. Here the CDR3 DNA reads TGTGCCAGCAGCTTAGACTGGGGGGGGAACACCGGGGAGCTGTTTTTT.

The chain joins TRBV6-2 or TRBV6-3 to TRBJ2-3; no clear D. The ends were cut back, 3 bases at V and 4 bases at J, with 8 bases in the middle. The CDR3 loop spans 13 amino acids. Germline lookup yields CDR1 MNHEY and CDR2 SVGEGT. The CDR3 region has the DNA TGTGCCAGCAGTTATCTGTGGGCAGATACGCAGTATTTT. Translation gives CASSYLWADTQYF.

The V and J genes are TRBV29-1 and TRBJ2-1, with D possibly matching TRBD2 (5 bases). The CDR3 sequence is 11 residues long. Germline lookup yields CDR1 SQVTM and CDR2 ANQGSEA. The V gene lost 7 bases and the J gene lost 7 bases, with 11 bases spanning the gap. The CDR3 DNA sequence: TGCAGCGCTCTTAGCGATAATGAGCAGTTCTTC. As protein: CSALSDNEQFF.

The V call is TRBV20-1, the J call TRBJ2-5; no clear D gene. This CDR3 is built from 12 residues. CDR1 and CDR2 from the germline V gene are DFQATT and SNEGSKA (reference sequence). The V and J ends lost 5 bases and 2 bases respectively, with 9 bases between them. The CDR3 nucleotides are TGCAGTGCTCCGACTGGTCAAGAGACCCAGTACTTC. Its protein is CSAPTGQETQYF.

This clonotype was recorded at least ten times. V is TRBV5-1 and J is TRBJ2-4, with D perhaps matching TRBD1 (8 bases). Looked up from germline, CDR1 is SGHRS and CDR2 is YFSETQ. V lost 3 bases and J lost 7, with 14 bases in between. CDR3 length: 14 amino acids. CDR3 residues: CASSSGGQGNIQYF. The CDR3 coding sequence is TGCGCCAGCAGCTCGGGAGGACAGGGTAACATTCAGTACTTC.

This sequence joins TRBV7-2 and TRBJ1-2; no clear D. CDR1 and CDR2 from the germline V gene are SGHTA and FQGNSA. This CDR3 has 14 amino acids. V was pared by 5 bases and J by 9 bases, with 19 bases between. CDR3 nucleotide sequence: TGTGCCAGCAGCCCAAAAGTGTCTGCCCCGAGCTACACCTTC. Its protein product is CASSPKVSAPSYTF.

Worth noting for this clonotype: A read error is possible here, since a much larger clone lies one base away. This rearrangement joins TRBV29-1 to TRBJ2-7, with 8 bases identical to TRBD2. Germline V gene data show CDR1 as SQVTM and CDR2 as ANQGSEA. J lost 7 bases, V lost 0 bases, and 11 bases had no gene match. The length of the CDR3 is 15 residues. CDR3 region: CSVEDGWSGSDEQYF. CDR3 in DNA: TGCAGCGTTGAAGATGGTTGGAGCGGGAGTGATGAGCAGTACTTC.

The chain couples TRBV27 to TRBJ2-7, with D perhaps matching TRBD2 (6 bases). Germline CDR1 MNHEY, CDR2 SMNVEV (reference sequence). CDR3 size: 13 residues. V was pared by 5 bases and J by 5 bases, with 13 bases between. The CDR3 bases are TGTGCCAGCAGTCCACGACTAGTCAACGAGCAGTACTTC. Its translation is CASSPRLVNEQYF.

With respect to this clonotype: It may be a read error: a sequence one base away is much more abundant. The rearrangement joins TRBV24-1 to TRBJ2-1; D is perhaps TRBD1 (5 bases). Germline V gives CDR1 KGHDR, CDR2 SFDVKD. CDR3 length: 12 amino acids. Between the trimmed V and J ends, which lost 1 base and 15 bases, there was a span of 12 bases. The CDR3 nucleotides are TGTGCCACCAGTGATTTCCAGGGCTTCCTGTTCTTC. This sequence encodes CATSDFQGFLFF.

The gene calls are TRBV5-1 and TRBJ2-2; no reliable D call. The V and J ends lost 5 bases and 4 bases respectively, with 12 bases between them. This CDR3 spans 14 amino acids. Germline values: CDR1 SGHRS, CDR2 YFSETQ. CDR3 residues: CASSIQLLTGELFF. The DNA of the CDR3 is TGCGCCAGCAGTATCCAGCTTCTCACCGGGGAGCTGTTTTTT.

This clonotype was counted between two and nine times. This chain connects TRBV7-3 to TRBJ2-3; 10 nucleotides match TRBD2. The CDR3 covers 16 residues. The V gene's germline CDR1 is SGHTA and CDR2 FQGTGA. The V and J ends lost 2 bases and 2 bases, in that order; junction bases with no gene match: 4. The CDR3 region is CASSLDSGRNTDTQYF. DNA of the CDR3: TGTGCCAGCAGCTTAGATAGCGGGAGGAACACAGATACGCAGTATTTT.

This chain uses TRBV3-1 with TRBJ2-7, with a possible D match to TRBD1 (5 bases). Germline values: CDR1 LGHDT, CDR2 YNNKEL (reference sequence). Trimming removed 1 base from V and 2 bases from J, with 12 bases in between. The CDR3 is made up of 15 amino acids. The CDR3 DNA is TGTGCCAGCAGCCAAGGGACACAAGACGCCTACGAGCAGTACTTC. Its translation: CASSQGTQDAYEQYF.

The chain uses TRBV5-1 and TRBJ2-3; D gene unclear. The V end was cut by 4 bases, the J end by 0 bases, with 18 bases between. Germline CDR1 is SGHRS and CDR2 is YFSETQ. There are 17 residues in the CDR3. The CDR3 sequence is CASSIRSSTTSTDTQYF. In DNA form, the CDR3 reads TGCGCCAGCAGCATCAGAAGCTCGACAACTAGCACAGATACGCAGTATTTT.

This clonotype has a count of ten or more. The J gene is TRBJ2-3, the V gene TRBV20-1, with 11 bases that match TRBD2. Germline-derived CDR1 and CDR2 are DFQATT and SNEGSKA (reference sequence). This CDR3 is 18 amino acids long. J was trimmed by 4 bases and V by 4 bases; bases with no gene match: 16. CDR3: CSAIPGLLAGGDADTQYF. Written as DNA, the CDR3 is TGCAGTGCTATACCGGGGCTTCTAGCGGGAGGTGATGCAGATACGCAGTATTTT.

The chain links TRBV2 to TRBJ2-6; D is possibly TRBD2 (5 bases). The germline gives CDR1 SNHLY, CDR2 FYNNEI. The CDR3 has 16 residues. The germline V and J ends were trimmed by 7 bases and 0 bases, with 13 bases remaining between them. The DNA of the CDR3 is TGTGCCAGCACCGAATCCGGGAACTCTGGGGCCAACGTCCTGACTTTC. This translates into CASTESGNSGANVLTF. Full variable domain (missing parts from reference TRBV2 and TRBJ2-6): EPEVTQTPSHQVTQMGQEVILRCVPISNHLYFYWYRQILGQKVEFLVSFYNNEISEKSEIFDDQFSVERPDGSNFTLKIRSTKLEDSAMYFCASTESGNSGANVLTFGAGSRLTVL.

V usage is TRBV7-2 and J usage is TRBJ2-1; 11 positions agree with TRBD2. Germline lookup yields CDR1 SGHTA and CDR2 FQGNSA. This CDR3 has 16 residues. Germline trimming cut 2 bases from V and 12 bases from J; bases unmatched to any gene: 12. CDR3 nucleotides: TGTGCCAGCAGCTTAACCCGCGCCACTAGCGGGAGTAGGCAGTTCTTC. It is translated as CASSLTRATSGSRQFF. The full variable domain, completed using reference TRBV7-2 and TRBJ2-1, is GAGVSQSPSNKVTEKGKDVELRCDPISGHTALYWYRQSLGQGLEFLIYFQGNSAPDKSGLPSDRFSAERTGGSVSTLTIQRTQQEDSAVYLCASSLTRATSGSRQFFGPGTRLTVL.

This clonotype has ten or more counts. The chain recombines TRBV7-2 with TRBJ1-5; a possible D gene is TRBD1 (5 bases). CDR3 length equals 14 residues. Germline-derived CDR1 and CDR2 are SGHTA and FQGNSA. V lost 2 bases and J lost 8, with 13 bases in between. The DNA of the CDR3 is TGTGCCAGCAGCTTAATGGGGCTGGCGGAGCCCCAGCATTTT. Its translation: CASSLMGLAEPQHF.

This clonotype was detected only once. This chain connects TRBV7-9 to TRBJ2-1; TRBD2 agrees at 14 bases. Losses at the gene ends were 5 bases for V and 10 bases for J; bases not matched to a gene: 16. CDR3 length: 18 amino acids. From germline, CDR1 is SEHNR and CDR2 FQNEAQ (reference sequence). The CDR3 nucleotides are TGTGCCAGCAGCGGACAAAAGGCGGGGACTAGCGGGAGCGAGGAGCAGTTCTTC. Translated, it gives CASSGQKAGTSGSEEQFF.

This rearrangement joins TRBV7-6 to TRBJ2-6; 9 bases match TRBD1. The CDR3 spans 18 residues. V shed 4 bases and J 3 bases; nucleotides not matched to a gene: 10. CDR1 is SGHVS and CDR2 is FNYEAQ in the germline V gene. CDR3: CASSSLTGQGYGANVLTF. CDR3 DNA: TGTGCCAGCAGCTCATTAACGGGACAGGGTTATGGGGCCAACGTCCTGACTTTC.